This is a list of T cell receptor beta chains from one sample in a study of beta chain features in type 1 diabetes. Only in-frame clones appear in the TCRdb table, and some are missing; sequencing was by immunoSEQ multiplex PCR. The sample contains nearly 700,000 clones, roughly 13% of which appear only once. The sample consisted of naive CD4+ T cells from blood. The receptors were gathered from a man younger than 35 with type 1 diabetes. CDR3s include the opening cysteine and the closing phenylalanine or tryptophan. A D gene is named only where the DNA matches it firmly. Clone size appears in some rows only: once, few, many, or a class for an expanded clone.

>TRBJ1-1|.|TRBV28|.
CASDRGNTEAFF
TGTGCCAGCGACCGGGGAAACACTGAAGCTTTCTTT
>TRBJ1-5|TRBD1|TRBV2|.
CASRRTGGPQPQHF
TGTGCCAGCAGAAGAACAGGGGGCCCTCAGCCCCAGCATTTT
>TRBJ2-2|.|TRBV6-6|few
CASSSSNTGELFF
TGTGCCAGCAGTTCATCGAACACCGGGGAGCTGTTTTTT
>TRBJ2-5|TRBD1|TRBV18|.
CASSPVAGGSIQETQYF
TGTGCCAGCTCACCAGTAGCAGGGGGCAGTATCCAAGAGACCCAGTACTTC
>TRBJ2-7|.|TRBV25-1|few
CASSESGGLMYEQYF
TGTGCCAGCAGTGAGTCCGGCGGACTGATGTACGAGCAGTACTTC
>TRBJ1-2|TRBD1|TRBV15|.
CATRTGGEGGYTF
TGTGCCACCAGGACAGGGGGCGAGGGGGGCTACACCTTC
>TRBJ2-3|.|TRBV4-1|few
CASSQPGWGRGTDTQYF
TGCGCCAGCAGCCAGCCCGGTTGGGGTCGGGGCACAGATACGCAGTATTTT
>TRBJ2-1|TRBD1|TRBV5-6|few
CASNDQGAPDQALNEQFF
TGTGCCAGCAACGATCAGGGGGCGCCGGATCAGGCCCTCAATGAGCAGTTCTTC
>TRBJ1-2|.|TRBV7-9|few
CASSLDSYGYTF
TGTGCCAGCAGCTTAGATTCCTATGGCTACACCTTC
>TRBJ2-7|.|TRBV2|.
CASSDTDEQYF
TGTGCCAGCAGTGACACGGACGAGCAGTACTTC
>TRBJ2-5|TRBD2|TRBV27|.
CASSPGGETQYF
TGTGCCAGCAGTCCGGGAGGAGAGACCCAGTACTTC
>TRBJ2-1|TRBD2|TRBV6-6|.
CASSYSMGGGNEQFF
TGTGCCAGCAGTTACTCGATGGGGGGAGGGAATGAGCAGTTCTTC
>TRBJ1-3|TRBD1|TRBV11-2|.
CASRSPTGRNTIYF
TGTGCCAGCAGGAGTCCGACAGGGAGGAACACCATATATTTT
>TRBJ1-1|.|TRBV6-4|few
CASSDRMNTEAFF
TGTGCCAGCAGTGACAGAATGAACACTGAAGCTTTCTTT
>TRBJ2-1|.|TRBV6-5|.
CASSARSEQFF
TGTGCCAGCAGCGCCCGTAGTGAGCAGTTCTTC
>TRBJ1-6|.|TRBV25-1|few
CASSEYGGSISPLHF
TGTGCCAGCAGTGAATACGGGGGGTCTATTTCACCCCTCCACTTT
>TRBJ2-3|TRBD1|TRBV5-4|.
CASSFNPGQGTDTQYF
TGTGCCAGCAGCTTTAACCCGGGACAGGGAACAGATACGCAGTATTTT
>TRBJ2-1|.|TRBV9|few
CASSVEGANNEQFF
TGTGCCAGCAGCGTAGAGGGAGCAAACAATGAGCAGTTCTTC
>TRBJ1-1|.|TRBV10-3|few
CAISESTEGTEAFF
TGTGCCATCAGTGAGTCCACAGAGGGCACTGAAGCTTTCTTT
>TRBJ2-5|.|TRBV5-1|.
CASRPTGGDQETQYF
TGCGCCAGCAGACCTACCGGCGGGGACCAAGAGACCCAGTACTTC
>TRBJ2-4|TRBD2|TRBV4-1|few
CASSVGLAGGSRAKNIQYF
TGCGCCAGCAGCGTGGGACTAGCGGGGGGCAGCAGGGCCAAAAACATTCAGTACTTC
>TRBJ2-7|.|TRBV6-1|few
CASSETREQYF
TGTGCCAGCAGTGAAACACGCGAGCAGTACTTC
>TRBJ2-2|.|TRBV9|few
CASSVAPLTGTGELFF
TGTGCCAGCAGCGTAGCCCCGCTAACGGGCACCGGGGAGCTGTTTTTT
>TRBJ2-5|TRBD1|TRBV6-1|few
CAIAQGIWETQYF
TGTGCCATCGCACAGGGGATTTGGGAGACCCAGTACTTC
>TRBJ1-2|.|TRBV7-2|few
CASSAGSGYGYTF
TGTGCCAGCAGCGCCGGGAGTGGCTATGGCTACACCTTC
>TRBJ2-5|TRBD1|TRBV13|.
CASSLGDRDQETQYF
TGTGCCAGCAGCTTAGGGGACAGGGATCAAGAGACCCAGTACTTC
>TRBJ2-7|.|TRBV10-2|.
CASSDSGNYEQYF
TGCGCCAGCAGTGATTCAGGAAACTACGAGCAGTACTTC
>TRBJ1-2|.|TRBV7-9|few
CASSYRENYGYTF
TGTGCCAGCAGTTATAGGGAGAACTATGGCTACACCTTC
>TRBJ1-1|.|TRBV30|few
CAWSLTENTEAFF
TGTGCCTGGAGCCTGACAGAGAACACTGAAGCTTTCTTT
>TRBJ1-4|TRBD1|TRBV5-4|few
CASSLGGRGPSTNEKLFF
TGTGCCAGCAGCTTGGGGGGCAGGGGGCCTTCAACTAATGAAAAACTGTTTTTT
>TRBJ2-7|.|TRBV29-1|few
CSGKRTGTSYEQYF
TGCAGCGGCAAAAGGACGGGAACCTCCTACGAGCAGTACTTC